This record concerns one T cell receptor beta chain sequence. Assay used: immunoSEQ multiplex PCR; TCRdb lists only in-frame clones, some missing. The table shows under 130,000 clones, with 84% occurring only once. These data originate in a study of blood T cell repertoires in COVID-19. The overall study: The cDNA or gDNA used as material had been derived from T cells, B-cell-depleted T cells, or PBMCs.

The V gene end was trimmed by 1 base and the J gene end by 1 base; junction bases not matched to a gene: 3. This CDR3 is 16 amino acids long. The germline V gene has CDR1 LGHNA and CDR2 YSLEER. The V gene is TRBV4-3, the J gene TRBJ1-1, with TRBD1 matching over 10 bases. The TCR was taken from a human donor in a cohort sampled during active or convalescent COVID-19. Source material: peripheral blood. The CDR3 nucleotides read TGCGCCAGCAGCCAAGGGCGACAGGGGGCGAACACTGAAGCTTTCTTT. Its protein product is CASSQGRQGANTEAFF.